This paragraph reports one TCR beta chain. What it binds is not known. The junction and the germline gene differ at one end; a read error may be behind it. This sample is drawn from a study of OX40 agonist ivuxolimab in advanced cancers. Study-level information: Clinicians treated patients with ivuxolimab, an agonistic anti-OX40 (CD134) antibody. Anti-PD-1, anti-PD-L1 or anti-CTLA-4 therapy given earlier was allowed, and around 40% had some. Whole-study findings and limits: In general, CD8+ T cells held more expanded clones than CD4+ did, on average.

Libraries were prepared by immunoSEQ multiplex PCR; TCRdb keeps only in-frame clonotypes and omits some of them. The table has tens of thousands of clones, approximately 90% seen once. Germline CDR1 is SSHAT and CDR2 is FNYEAQ (reference sequence). This CDR3 is 14 amino acids long. The sequenced sample was CD4+ or CD8+ T cells sorted from blood, obtained in a trial of the OX40 agonist ivuxolimab. The sequence derives from an adult with an advanced solid tumor such as melanoma, head and neck, liver or kidney cancer. This chain links TRBV7-7 with TRBJ2-1, with 8 bases that match TRBD1. The CDR3 sequence is CASSLEIQGDEQFF. CDR3 in DNA: TGTGCTAGCAGCTTGGAAATACAGGGGGATGAGCAGTTCTTC.